Following are 29 T cell receptor beta chains from one sample sequenced in a study of CD8 T cells in ankylosing spondylitis (dated by TCRdb to about 2017). The receptor library was made with 5' RACE. Reads for this sample came from an Illumina HiSeq 2500. Starting from the raw public reads, TCRdb applied fastp trimming at Q25, assembled clones with MiXCR and retained in-frame beta chains. Entries that share a CDR3 protein sequence are merged under the most common genes and DNA. This sample lists 40,000 to 50,000 distinct CDR3 sequences; just under 4% were detected once. About 4% of the sample lies in the top ten. What was sequenced was blood, either unsorted or a sorted T cell fraction (not recorded which). Receptors originate from a female donor with ankylosing spondylitis or in good health (not recorded which).

Ten or more counts support this clonotype. The chain is built from TRBV9 and TRBJ1-1, with 7 bases that match TRBD1. The germline CDR1 and CDR2 sequences are SGDLS and YYNGEE. Trimming removed 4 bases from V and 1 base from J; junction bases left unmatched: 7. The CDR3 runs to 15 residues. In DNA, the CDR3 is TGTGCCAGCAGCACAACCGGGACAGAGAACACTGAAGCTTTCTTT. It translates to CASSTTGTENTEAFF.

This clonotype was seen repeatedly, ten times or more. The V gene is TRBV9, the J gene TRBJ1-1; D is undetermined. CDR3 length equals 14 residues. V dropped 4 bases and J dropped 3 bases, with 13 bases sitting between them. Per germline, CDR1 SGDLS and CDR2 YYNGEE. CDR3 in DNA: TGTGCCAGCAGCCCGAGGGTATCGGACACTGAAGCTTTCTTT. Translated: CASSPRVSDTEAFF. The full variable domain, rest sourced from reference TRBV9 and TRBJ1-1, is DSGVTQTPKHLITATGQRVTLRCSPRSGDLSVYWYQQSLDQGLQFLIQYYNGEERAKGNILERFSAQQFPDLHSELNLSSLELGDSALYFCASSPRVSDTEAFFGQGTRLTVV.

The sample holds many counts of this clonotype. V is TRBV9 and J is TRBJ1-1; TRBD1 might be the D (6 bases). V was shortened by 0 bases and J by 4 bases, with 13 bases between the two germline ends. CDR3 length: 15 residues. Germline V gives CDR1 SGDLS, CDR2 YYNGEE. The CDR3: CASSVVSGAGTEAFF. The CDR3 DNA reads as TGTGCCAGCAGCGTAGTGTCAGGGGCCGGCACTGAAGCTTTCTTT.

A few counts support this clonotype. One end of the junction does not line up with germline, which may come from a read error. The chain recombines TRBV9 with TRBJ2-3, with D perhaps TRBD2 (6 bases). The CDR3 covers 14 residues. Germline lookup yields CDR1 SGDLS and CDR2 YYNGEE. CDR3 protein: CAISDRGNTDTQDF. In DNA form, the CDR3 reads TGTGCCATCAGCGACCGGGGGAACACAGATACGCAGGATTTT.

This clonotype was seen at least ten times. This chain joins TRBV9 and TRBJ2-7; D is unclear. V lost 4 bases and J lost 0, with 11 bases in between. This CDR3 region has 14 residues. The germline CDR1 and CDR2 sequences are SGDLS and YYNGEE. This CDR3 is CASSPPGSSYEQYF. In nucleotides, the CDR3 is TGTGCCAGCAGCCCCCCGGGTAGCTCCTACGAGCAGTACTTC. The entire variable domain, with the rest obtained from reference TRBV9 and TRBJ2-7, is as follows: DSGVTQTPKHLITATGQRVTLRCSPRSGDLSVYWYQQSLDQGLQFLIQYYNGEERAKGNILERFSAQQFPDLHSELNLSSLELGDSALYFCASSPPGSSYEQYFGPGTRLTVT.

This clonotype was seen at least ten times. This chain uses TRBV9 with TRBJ1-2; D perhaps matches TRBD1 (5 bases). Germline loops: CDR1 SGDLS, CDR2 YYNGEE. Trimming cost V 4 bases and J 0 bases, with 7 bases left between them. There are 13 residues in the CDR3. The chain's CDR3 is CASSKQANYGYTF. The CDR3 nucleotides are TGTGCCAGCAGCAAACAGGCTAACTATGGCTACACCTTC.

This clonotype was seen at least ten times. This chain joins TRBV9 and TRBJ2-1; D gene uncertain. CDR3 length: 14 residues. Trimming pared 0 bases from V and 10 bases from J, leaving 14 bases between. CDR1 and CDR2 from the germline V gene are SGDLS and YYNGEE. The CDR3 sequence is CASSVAVLTREQFF. CDR3 nucleotide sequence: TGTGCCAGCAGCGTAGCTGTCCTAACGAGAGAGCAGTTCTTC. Supplemented by reference TRBV9 and TRBJ2-1, the full variable domain reads DSGVTQTPKHLITATGQRVTLRCSPRSGDLSVYWYQQSLDQGLQFLIQYYNGEERAKGNILERFSAQQFPDLHSELNLSSLELGDSALYFCASSVAVLTREQFFGPGTRLTVL.

This clonotype was recorded many times. The J gene is TRBJ2-7, the V gene TRBV9; 8 bases agree with TRBD1. The CDR3 consists of 14 residues. V dropped 0 bases and J dropped 7; count of bases not matched to a gene: 6. Germline V gives CDR1 SGDLS, CDR2 YYNGEE. The CDR3 loop reads CASSVDRTGREQYF. The DNA of the CDR3 is TGTGCCAGCAGCGTAGACCGGACAGGGCGGGAGCAGTACTTC.

This clonotype was detected many times. This sequence joins TRBV9 and TRBJ1-2, with D tentatively TRBD1 (5 bases). Trimming removed 4 bases from V and 0 bases from J, with 13 bases in between. CDR1 and CDR2 from the germline V gene are SGDLS and YYNGEE. The CDR3 sequence is 15 residues long. The CDR3 loop reads CASSPRTSANYGYTF. The DNA for the CDR3 is TGTGCCAGCAGCCCACGGACATCGGCTAACTATGGCTACACCTTC.

This clonotype has ten or more counts. The rearrangement joins TRBV9 to TRBJ1-4; TRBD1 is a possible D gene (5 bases). Germline V gene data show CDR1 as SGDLS and CDR2 as YYNGEE. V dropped 3 bases and J dropped 4 bases, with 10 bases sitting between them. This CDR3 region has 14 residues. The CDR3 DNA is TGTGCCAGCAGCGCGCAGGGCCTTAATGAAAAACTGTTTTTT. It encodes CASSAQGLNEKLFF.

This clonotype occurred many times. The V gene is TRBV9, the J gene TRBJ2-5; TRBD2 matches 11 bases. The CDR3 is 19 amino acids. V shed 0 bases and J 1 base; nucleotides not matched to a gene: 11. Germline CDR1 reads SGDLS; CDR2 reads YYNGEE. The CDR3 sequence is CASSVAPGGLAGGQETQYF. In nucleotides, the CDR3 is TGTGCCAGCAGCGTAGCCCCTGGGGGGCTAGCGGGGGGCCAAGAGACCCAGTACTTC.

This clonotype was seen at least ten times. This sequence joins TRBV9 and TRBJ1-6; D gene uncertain. The V end lost 0 bases, the J end lost 3 bases, and 4 bases lay between the germline ends. This CDR3 spans 14 amino acids. In germline, CDR1 is SGDLS, CDR2 YYNGEE. CDR3 loop: CASSVAGYNSPLHF. DNA for the CDR3: TGTGCCAGCAGCGTAGCAGGCTATAATTCACCCCTCCACTTT.

This clonotype turned up a few times. This rearrangement joins TRBV9 to TRBJ2-5, with D perhaps TRBD1 (5 bases). CDR3 length: 14 amino acids. Germline assignment: CDR1 SGDLS and CDR2 YYNGEE. V was trimmed by 7 bases and J by 5 bases, leaving 18 bases between them. In DNA form, the CDR3 reads TGTGCCAGCGCCGTAACAGGCGCAATGGAGACCCAGTACTTC. Residues: CASAVTGAMETQYF.

This clonotype was counted ten times or more. The chain couples TRBV9 to TRBJ2-4; 7 positions match TRBD1. After removal of 2 bases from V and 6 bases from J, the junction contained 8 bases not matched to a gene. The CDR3 extends over 15 amino acids. Germline V lookup: CDR1 SGDLS, CDR2 YYNGEE. DNA for the CDR3: TGTGCCAGCAGCGTGTCGGGACAGACGGGAAACATTCAGTACTTC. This sequence encodes CASSVSGQTGNIQYF.

The rearrangement links TRBV9 to TRBJ2-1; D not resolved. Deletions cut 4 bases from V and 0 bases from J, with 14 bases between. This CDR3 spans 16 amino acids. Germline loops: CDR1 SGDLS, CDR2 YYNGEE. CDR3 in DNA: TGTGCCAGCAGCCCGAGAGCGTCGAGCTCCTACAATGAGCAGTTCTTC. As protein: CASSPRASSSYNEQFF.

There are many counts of this clonotype. The chain has TRBV9 and TRBJ1-3; TRBD1 agrees at 8 bases. J lost 4 bases, V lost 2 bases, and 8 bases had no gene match. This CDR3 region has 16 residues. The germline V gene encodes CDR1 SGDLS and CDR2 YYNGEE. The CDR3 loop is CASSVTGQVGGNTIYF. CDR3 nucleotide sequence: TGTGCCAGCAGCGTTACGGGACAGGTTGGAGGAAACACCATATATTTT.

By share, this clonotype counts as medium-sized (0.01 to 0.1%). The chain combines TRBV9 with TRBJ1-2, with TRBD1 matching over 7 bases. Trimming at V came to 5 bases and at J to 2 bases, leaving 9 bases not matched to a gene. The CDR3 is 15 amino acids. The germline V gene has CDR1 SGDLS and CDR2 YYNGEE. The CDR3 DNA follows: TGTGCCAGCAGGATGAATATACAGGGGAACTATGGCTACACCTTC. It specifies CASRMNIQGNYGYTF.

The chain uses TRBV9 and TRBJ2-1, with D maybe TRBD2 (5 bases). CDR1 is SGDLS, CDR2 YYNGEE, per germline. This CDR3 region has 17 residues. The V end lost 4 bases, the J end lost 2 bases, and 19 bases lay between the germline ends. The DNA of the CDR3 is TGTGCCAGCAGCCCGAGTTCGAGGGCTCTTGCCTACAATGAGCAGTTCTTC. This encodes CASSPSSRALAYNEQFF.

The table lists this clonotype with many counts. V and J are TRBV9 and TRBJ1-1; no clear D gene. The germline CDR1 and CDR2 sequences are SGDLS and YYNGEE. V was cut by 0 bases and J by 0 bases, with 12 bases left in between. CDR3 length: 16 amino acids. DNA for the CDR3: TGTGCCAGCAGCGTAGGTAGTGGGAGAGTGAACACTGAAGCTTTCTTT. Its translation: CASSVGSGRVNTEAFF. The whole variable domain, remainder taken from reference TRBV9 and TRBJ1-1, is DSGVTQTPKHLITATGQRVTLRCSPRSGDLSVYWYQQSLDQGLQFLIQYYNGEERAKGNILERFSAQQFPDLHSELNLSSLELGDSALYFCASSVGSGRVNTEAFFGQGTRLTVV.

The table lists this clonotype with many counts. The chain couples TRBV9 to TRBJ1-6; D is uncertain. CDR1 and CDR2 (germline): SGDLS, YYNGEE. V dropped 4 bases and J dropped 5 bases, with 4 bases sitting between them. The CDR3 is 12 amino acids. The CDR3 reads CASSLNNSPLHF. The DNA for the CDR3 is TGTGCCAGCAGCCTTAATAATTCACCCCTCCACTTT.

In its sample, this clonotype was seen a few times. The chain has TRBV9 and TRBJ2-5; TRBD2 agrees at 12 bases. Losses at the gene ends were 3 bases for V and 1 base for J; bases not matched to a gene: 7. Germline CDR1 is SGDLS and CDR2 is YYNGEE. The CDR3 runs to 17 residues. The CDR3 DNA sequence: TGTGCCAGCAGCGACGGACTAGCGGGGAAATTCCAAGAGACCCAGTACTTC. This encodes CASSDGLAGKFQETQYF.

This clonotype was counted ten times or more. The chain links TRBV9 to TRBJ2-7; D ambiguous. The CDR3 length is 14 residues. Germline loops: CDR1 SGDLS, CDR2 YYNGEE. The ends were cut back, 0 bases at V and 0 bases at J, with 7 bases in the middle. CDR3 coding DNA: TGTGCCAGCAGCGTAGTTGGGAACTCCTACGAGCAGTACTTC. It yields the protein CASSVVGNSYEQYF.

This clonotype was counted at least ten times. The rearrangement links TRBV9 to TRBJ1-2; 10 nucleotides align to TRBD1. Germline CDR1 and CDR2: SGDLS and YYNGEE. The CDR3 length is 16 residues. The junction had 8 bases not matched to a gene; V was cut back by 4 bases and J by 2 bases. DNA for the CDR3: TGTGCCAGCAGCTCCAGGACAGGGGGAACAAACTATGGCTACACCTTC. This sequence encodes CASSSRTGGTNYGYTF.

The sample holds many counts of this clonotype. The junction does not match germline at one end; this may be a read error. This sequence joins TRBV9 and TRBJ2-1; D ambiguous. The CDR3 runs 13 residues. The germline CDR1 and CDR2 sequences are SGDLS and YYNGEE. The CDR3 is CASSVSLPNVQFF. Here the CDR3 DNA reads TGTGCCAGCAGCGTAAGTCTCCCTAATGTGCAGTTCTTC.

This clonotype was seen ten or more times. The chain has TRBV21-1 and TRBJ2-3; TRBD1, as called in the table, went unchecked against the DNA. TRBV21-1 is described as a pseudogene. The CDR3 runs 19 residues. The CDR3 reads CASSSQRVCSSRLTDTQYF. In DNA form, the CDR3 reads TGTGCCAGCAGCAGTCAGAGAGTGTGTTCATCCCGGCTAACCGATACGCAGTATTTT.

This clonotype was recorded at least ten times. V and J are TRBV9 and TRBJ2-3; the match to TRBD1 covers 8 bases. CDR1 is SGDLS, CDR2 YYNGEE, per germline. The CDR3 runs 15 residues. With 5 bases clipped from V and 3 bases from J, the junction kept 8 bases outside the gene matches. CDR3 region: CASSETGDRTDTQYF. The DNA for the CDR3 is TGTGCCAGCAGTGAGACAGGGGACCGGACAGATACGCAGTATTTT.

This clonotype was seen ten or more times. The chain couples TRBV9 to TRBJ1-1, with D hard to call. This CDR3 region has 15 residues. Trimming removed 0 bases from V and 0 bases from J, with 9 bases in between. Germline loops: CDR1 SGDLS, CDR2 YYNGEE. The CDR3 DNA follows: TGTGCCAGCAGCGTAGCAGACCTAATGAACACTGAAGCTTTCTTT. Translating gives CASSVADLMNTEAFF.

This clonotype was detected ten times or more. V usage is TRBV9 and J usage is TRBJ1-4, with 8 positions matching TRBD1. Germline trimming cut 4 bases from V and 8 bases from J; bases unmatched to any gene: 4. The length of the CDR3 is 13 residues. CDR1 is SGDLS, CDR2 YYNGEE, per germline. CDR3 sequence: CASSIGTGEKLFF. DNA of the CDR3: TGTGCCAGCAGCATCGGGACAGGCGAAAAACTGTTTTTT.

This clonotype has just a few counts. The gene calls are TRBV9 and TRBJ2-5, with D possibly being TRBD1 (6 bases). CDR3 length: 14 amino acids. Trimming stripped 4 bases from V and 4 bases from J, with 14 bases between. CDR1 SGDLS and CDR2 YYNGEE come from the germline V gene. The CDR3 region is CASSPLGGGETQYF. For the CDR3, the DNA is TGTGCCAGCAGCCCTCTTGGGGGCGGAGAGACCCAGTACTTC.